Listed below are T cell receptor beta chains from one sample, sequenced in a study of T cells in tumors after PD-1 blockade. Assay: immunoSEQ multiplex PCR; the TCRdb copy retains only in-frame clones and omits some. The table has 13,000 to 15,000 clones, 55% to 75% seen once. Sequencing was performed on tumor tissue, taken after anti-PD-1 treatment. The receptors derive from a human donor with cutaneous squamous cell carcinoma. Both conserved end residues are part of each CDR3. A D gene is named only where the DNA matches it firmly. Size is stated for part of the rows, as once, few or many counts, or as a class when the clone is expanded.

clone_size,j_call,v_call,d_call,cdr3_nt,cdr3_aa
NA,TRBJ1-1,TRBV27,NA,TGTGCCAGCAGTTTATCCCCCGGACAGATAAACACTGAAGCTTTCTTT,CASSLSPGQINTEAFF
NA,TRBJ1-5,TRBV13,TRBD1,TGTGCCAGCAGCCCGCGGGGACAGGGAACCAATCAGCCCCAGCATTTT,CASSPRGQGTNQPQHF
large,TRBJ2-3,TRBV27,NA,TGTGCCAGCAGCCGTCAGGGATGGGGGACAGATACGCAGTATTTT,CASSRQGWGTDTQYF
NA,TRBJ2-7,TRBV7-2,TRBD1,TGTGCCAGCAGCTTAGGGACAGGCTCCTACGAGCAGTACTTC,CASSLGTGSYEQYF
once,TRBJ1-2,TRBV5-1,NA,TGCGCCAGCAGCGGGGCCCCTTTCGGCTACACCTTC,CASSGAPFGYTF
NA,TRBJ1-5,TRBV4-2,NA,TGTGCCAGCAGCCAAGATGGTCCCCGGGCGGATCAGCCCCAGCATTTT,CASSQDGPRADQPQHF
NA,TRBJ2-1,TRBV6-2/TRBV6-3,TRBD1,TGTGCCAGCAGTTACGACGGGACAGTCCTTTACAATGAGCAGTTCTTC,CASSYDGTVLYNEQFF
few,TRBJ2-5,TRBV24-1,NA,TGTGCCACCAGTGATTTCTCGGGGGCAGGAGAGACCCAGTACTTC,CATSDFSGAGETQYF
NA,TRBJ2-3,TRBV5-4,TRBD2,TGTGCCAGCATGCTAGCGGGGGGTGCAGATACGCAGTATTTT,CASMLAGGADTQYF
NA,TRBJ2-1,TRBV7-9,NA,TGTGCCAGCAGCCAAGGGCAGGATGAGCAGTTCTTC,CASSQGQDEQFF
once,TRBJ2-7,TRBV7-8,NA,TGTGCCAGCAGCTTCGCAGGGGTCTACGAGCAGTACTTC,CASSFAGVYEQYF
NA,TRBJ1-5,TRBV10-3,NA,TGTGCCATCAGTGAGTCGGCGGGAGGGTATAGCAATCAGCCCCAGCATTTT,CAISESAGGYSNQPQHF
NA,TRBJ1-5,TRBV28,NA,TGTGCCAGCAGTTTATCGGAAGTACTTCTTGGTCAGCCCCAGCATTTT,CASSLSEVLLGQPQHF
once,TRBJ1-4,TRBV7-8,TRBD1,TGTGCCAGCAGCAGCCGGGACAGGGCACTAGAAAAACTGTTTTTT,CASSSRDRALEKLFF
NA,TRBJ1-3,TRBV20-1,TRBD1,TGCAGTGCTGGTGACAGGGGCTCTGGAAACACCATATATTTT,CSAGDRGSGNTIYF
NA,TRBJ1-1,TRBV18,NA,TGTGCCAGCTCACCACAGCCCACTGAAGCTTTCTTT,CASSPQPTEAFF
few,TRBJ2-7,TRBV6-2/TRBV6-3,NA,TGTGCCAGCAGCCCGCTCCTCTACGAGCAGTACTTC,CASSPLLYEQYF
NA,TRBJ2-3,TRBV7-2,TRBD2,TGTGCCAGCAGCTTAGGACCAGCGGGAGCCCCCACAGATACGCAGTATTTT,CASSLGPAGAPTDTQYF
NA,TRBJ1-1,TRBV5-1,NA,TGCGCCAGCAGCTTGTCTGTGTCAGGGACTGAAGCTTTCTTT,CASSLSVSGTEAFF
NA,TRBJ2-1,TRBV5-1,TRBD2,TGCGCCAGCAGCCGGGCGCGTGGACTAGCGGGGGGAGAAAGATACAATGAGCAGTTCTTC,CASSRARGLAGGERYNEQFF
medium-sized,TRBJ1-1,TRBV28,NA,TGTGCCAGCTGGGCGAACACTGAAGCTTTCTTT,CASWANTEAFF